This T cell receptor (beta chain) was found in a study of early T cells in non-severe SARS-CoV-2 infection. Notes on the study in general: The VDJdb matching leaned toward anti-spike CD8 responses and overlooked private and CD4 specificities.

This clonotype was counted ten times or more. The antigen remains undetermined. Attached unique molecular identifiers marked individual cDNA molecules. TCRdb processed the 5' RACE reads anew with MiXCR; each CDR3 protein has one entry. The sample lists 40,000 to 45,000 distinct CDR3 sequences, roughly 6.6% occurring once. The CDR3 spans 15 residues. Trimming at V came to 2 bases and at J to 1 base, leaving 5 bases not matched to a gene. Germline assignment: CDR1 DFQATT and CDR2 SNEGSKA (reference sequence). The TCR was taken from an adult who was a healthcare worker with PCR-confirmed SARS-CoV-2 infection or an uninfected control (not recorded which). The sample was whole blood, taken at baseline. The V and J genes are TRBV20-1 and TRBJ1-1; TRBD1 matches at 9 bases. The CDR3: CSARSGQGTNTEAFF. The DNA for the CDR3 is TGCAGTGCTAGATCGGGACAGGGAACGAACACTGAAGCTTTCTTT.